The T cell receptor (beta chain) described here comes from a study of metastatic and nonmetastatic thyroid tumors. About the research overall: The comparison covered peripheral blood and tumor or nodule tissue in malignant and benign thyroid patients. Regarding the study as a whole: Malignant thyroid tumors reportedly had TCR beta diversity that was significantly higher than in benign nodules, in blood and tumor.

The table lists this clone with a few counts. Its antigen is still unknown. CDR3 length: 14 residues. V lost 10 bases and J lost 6, with 16 bases in between. Original data processing: A classifier for distant metastasis in papillary thyroid cancer was constructed using CDR3 differences observed across clinicopathological groups. TCRdb re-called the PCR reads with MiXCR. The authors' filters were not applied to this entry. The sample has some 23,000 clones, 20% to 25% seen once. Thyroid surgery was preceded by no treatment in any patient. The sequence came from a female donor with papillary thyroid cancer or a benign thyroid nodule (not recorded which). Some clones in this sample may be carry-over from other donors' samples. Sequencing was carried out using adjacent normal tissue. This chain joins TRBV12-3 or TRBV12-4 and TRBJ1-6, with D perhaps matching TRBD1 (6 bases). This CDR3 reads CANNRARGNSPLHF. The CDR3 nucleotides are TGTGCCAACAACAGGGCCAGGGGTAATTCACCCCTCCACTTT.